Listed below are T cell receptor beta chains from one sample, sequenced in a study of CD8 T cells in ankylosing spondylitis. Via MiXCR, TCRdb re-called the 5' RACE reads, giving one row per CDR3 protein. Among about 360,000 distinct CDR3 sequences, 20% to 25% were seen once, and the ten largest hold around 14%. The specimen was blood, either unsorted or a sorted T cell fraction (not recorded which). The receptors originated from a male donor with ankylosing spondylitis or in good health (not recorded which). The conserved cysteine and the conserved F or W are not part of the CDR3 here. Fields, in order: V gene, D gene, CDR3 protein. The D gene is left open where the match is weak.

V gene: TRBV12-3/TRBV12-4; D gene: TRBD1; CDR3 protein: ASSPGTGVPLYEQY
V gene: TRBV12-3/TRBV12-4; D gene: TRBD2; CDR3 protein: ASSPMGLAAINEQF
V gene: TRBV30; D gene: NA; CDR3 protein: AWTDDSYEQY
V gene: TRBV9; D gene: TRBD1; CDR3 protein: ASSSPGQGANVLT
V gene: TRBV11-2; D gene: TRBD2; CDR3 protein: ASSLETSGPSTDTQY
V gene: TRBV29-1; D gene: NA; CDR3 protein: SVEDRKAREVDYGYT
V gene: TRBV9; D gene: NA; CDR3 protein: ASSADGGTQY
V gene: TRBV6-1; D gene: NA; CDR3 protein: ASRNPREQAYEQY
V gene: TRBV7-6; D gene: NA; CDR3 protein: ASSFRGGLPDNEQF
V gene: TRBV12-3/TRBV12-4; D gene: TRBD2; CDR3 protein: ASTFQAGEVAGELF
V gene: TRBV2; D gene: NA; CDR3 protein: ASRRDEETQY
V gene: TRBV27; D gene: NA; CDR3 protein: ASSPTDPRNQPQH
V gene: TRBV27; D gene: NA; CDR3 protein: ASSLYAYEQY
V gene: TRBV4-1; D gene: NA; CDR3 protein: ASSHPTNTGELF
V gene: TRBV12-3/TRBV12-4; D gene: NA; CDR3 protein: ASSPARGWDTEAF
V gene: TRBV7-9; D gene: NA; CDR3 protein: ASRGGAPATDTQY
V gene: TRBV10-3; D gene: NA; CDR3 protein: ATTGRPNEQY
V gene: TRBV7-9; D gene: NA; CDR3 protein: ASSFHGRSDEQY
V gene: TRBV28; D gene: NA; CDR3 protein: ASSPPWTDAVYEQY
V gene: TRBV4-1; D gene: TRBD1; CDR3 protein: ASSPGQPILNEKLF
V gene: TRBV27; D gene: NA; CDR3 protein: ASSLIRGNNEQF
V gene: TRBV19; D gene: TRBD2; CDR3 protein: ASSLMTSDTQY
V gene: TRBV29-1; D gene: NA; CDR3 protein: SVDISGANVLT
V gene: TRBV5-6; D gene: NA; CDR3 protein: ASSLGAEVPSYEQY
V gene: TRBV6-2/TRBV6-3; D gene: NA; CDR3 protein: ASSYPGASEPQH
V gene: TRBV29-1; D gene: TRBD1; CDR3 protein: SVVGTGVRNEQF
V gene: TRBV7-9; D gene: NA; CDR3 protein: ASSQDNEQY
V gene: TRBV28; D gene: NA; CDR3 protein: ASSLPKVVGYEQY
V gene: TRBV27; D gene: NA; CDR3 protein: ASRRGGGELF
V gene: TRBV20-1; D gene: TRBD2; CDR3 protein: SARESGGYEQY
V gene: TRBV12-3/TRBV12-4; D gene: TRBD1; CDR3 protein: ASQPQGVSGELF
V gene: TRBV30; D gene: NA; CDR3 protein: AWSEDTGELF
V gene: TRBV27; D gene: NA; CDR3 protein: ASSLWQTDTQY
V gene: TRBV11-2; D gene: TRBD2; CDR3 protein: ASSYLAGAAPYEQY
V gene: TRBV12-3/TRBV12-4; D gene: TRBD1; CDR3 protein: ASRKQGDSYEQY
V gene: TRBV7-9; D gene: NA; CDR3 protein: ASSYSWNYEQY
V gene: TRBV24-1; D gene: NA; CDR3 protein: ATSEGRSEKLF
V gene: TRBV29-1; D gene: TRBD2; CDR3 protein: SVEEHGTSGSYEQY
V gene: TRBV12-3/TRBV12-4; D gene: NA; CDR3 protein: ASSPGPARQPQH
V gene: TRBV20-1; D gene: NA; CDR3 protein: SALGRGQTYQETQY
V gene: TRBV27; D gene: NA; CDR3 protein: ASSLFARSAEENIQY
V gene: TRBV5-1; D gene: TRBD1; CDR3 protein: ASSPGQRGTEAF
V gene: TRBV7-2; D gene: TRBD1; CDR3 protein: ASSNAGTGSTDTQY